Included here is one TCR beta chain sequence, with context. Its antigen is currently not known. No much larger clone is present one base from it, and per-base qualities are unavailable. The entry originates in a study of shared clonotypes between healthy human individuals (dated by TCRdb to 2018 to 2021). The study in broad terms: Three men and two women, aged 18 to 49 years, made up the cohort. The study deeply sequenced blood TCR repertoires of about 5 healthy adults to estimate repertoire size and the extent of clonotype sharing between individuals. Between about 0.85 and 8.9 billion PBMCs per donor were obtained by leukapheresis. Different laboratories and diverse techniques were used to prepare libraries and sequence TCR repertoires, to increase sequencing depth and limit assay-specific biases. Per donor, three plates each were used for CD4 naive and CD4 memory, two for CD8 naive, and one for CD8 memory. The study at large found these results: Compared with non-shared clonotypes, clonotypes shared by all four sorted-subset donors had higher generation probabilities. Sampling was restricted to blood, and TCR repertoires in tissues likely differ from the TCR repertoires found in blood. Incomplete sequencing was indicated by rarefaction of sorted-subset datasets, despite the large sequencing depth. Pairwise subsampling indicated that sequencing depth was expected to affect the degree of clonotype sharing among donors. Sharing across a few donors was observed for around 5% of naive CD4, under 4% of naive CD8, 2.3% of memory CD4, and 0.4% of memory CD8 clonotypes. Larger estimated clonotype richness was generally found for naive subsets than for memory subsets. The small number of donors limited the genetic and exposure-history diversity represented.

Using the deep immunoSEQ assay, multiplex PCR amplified TCR CDR3 regions from genomic DNA. Genomic DNA extracted from each cell subset was distributed evenly over all wells of several immunoSEQ 96-well plates, and each plate served as one replicate. Each replicate PCR for sorted subsets received approximately 200 ng genomic DNA, equal to roughly 29,000 T cell genomes. The purified libraries were quantified using a Qubit 3.0 fluorometer, sized with a Bioanalyzer 2100, and then quantified again using the KAPA Library Quantification kit. A separate single-read 150-cycle Illumina NextSeq 550 flow cell was used to sequence each immunoSEQ 96-well plate. Per the original workflow: Because the immunoSEQ output held only junctional sequences and lacked quality scores, the filtering could not match the filtering applied to full-length reads. Sequences were annotated with PyIR, a Python wrapper for IgBLAST v1.9, using IMGT germline references to assign V/J genes and CDR3. Reads were filtered out if the reads had weak V/J assignments (E-value above 1e-6), no CDR3, stop codons, out-of-frame junctions, or ambiguous translated residues. A V3J clonotype was defined by an identical inferred V gene, J gene, and CDR3 amino acid sequence. The percentage overlap between two repertoires was calculated by dividing the number of shared unique clonotypes by the size of the smaller repertoire. Repertoire richness was assessed with RTK rarefaction, the Chao1 estimator, and Recon v2.1 estimates of unobserved clonotypes. OLGA was used to compute generation probabilities for all TCRbeta clonotypes that the gDNA method yielded from four donors. TCRdb obtained this table from immuneACCESS and retained in-frame rearrangements with V and J assigned. These tables miss some clones; where compared with another copy, unresolved V genes account for less than half of the shortfall, and the remainder is unexplained. V, J and clone size were drawn from that table, and D and trimming were deduced from the DNA. In all, the sample holds some 2,000,000 clones, and approximately 94% of those were seen once. Clones ranked in the top ten supply around 0.13% of the sample.

The donors were healthy, HIV-negative adults with no recently reported acute infections or vaccinations. Every donor was a Caucasian adult residing in Nashville, Tennessee, USA. CD4+ T cells were enriched by magnetic negative selection, after which naive cells were positively selected on CD45RA and the negative fraction was taken as the memory subset. After blood collection by leukapheresis, PBMCs were isolated using Ficoll-Histopaque density gradient centrifugation and then cryopreserved in the vapor phase of liquid nitrogen. Analytical flow cytometry was used to check the purity and quantity of each magnetically sorted T cell population. Each sorted fraction had its genomic DNA isolated and then quantified by UV absorbance on a Nanodrop 2000c. The CDR3 goes from the cysteine to the phenylalanine over 17 residues. Of the read, only the CDR3 DNA is kept; its 51 bases are in frame from base 1.

The sequence links TRBV21-1 to TRBJ1-4. TRBV21-1 is given as a pseudogene. Specimen: naive CD4+ T cells sorted from blood. What the cell subset or site label conveys for this sample: CD45RA+ positively selected. The TCR originated in a man younger than 30 in good health. The CDR3 region has the sequence CASRPNRYKVHNEKLFF. In nucleotides, the sequence is TGTGCCAGCAGACCGAATCGCTACAAGGTGCATAATGAAAAACTGTTTTTT.